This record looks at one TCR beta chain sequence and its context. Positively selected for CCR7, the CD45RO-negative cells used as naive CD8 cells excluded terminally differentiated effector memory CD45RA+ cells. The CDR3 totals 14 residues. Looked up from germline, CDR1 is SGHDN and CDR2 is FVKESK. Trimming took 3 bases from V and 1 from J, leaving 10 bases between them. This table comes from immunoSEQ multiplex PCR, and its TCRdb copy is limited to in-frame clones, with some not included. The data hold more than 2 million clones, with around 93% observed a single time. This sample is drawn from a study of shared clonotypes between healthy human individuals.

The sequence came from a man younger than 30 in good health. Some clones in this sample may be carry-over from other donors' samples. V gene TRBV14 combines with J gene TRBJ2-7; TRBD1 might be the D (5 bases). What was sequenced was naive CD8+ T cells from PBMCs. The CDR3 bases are TGTGCCAGCAGCCAGGATGGACATTCCTACGAGCAGTACTTC. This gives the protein CASSQDGHSYEQYF.